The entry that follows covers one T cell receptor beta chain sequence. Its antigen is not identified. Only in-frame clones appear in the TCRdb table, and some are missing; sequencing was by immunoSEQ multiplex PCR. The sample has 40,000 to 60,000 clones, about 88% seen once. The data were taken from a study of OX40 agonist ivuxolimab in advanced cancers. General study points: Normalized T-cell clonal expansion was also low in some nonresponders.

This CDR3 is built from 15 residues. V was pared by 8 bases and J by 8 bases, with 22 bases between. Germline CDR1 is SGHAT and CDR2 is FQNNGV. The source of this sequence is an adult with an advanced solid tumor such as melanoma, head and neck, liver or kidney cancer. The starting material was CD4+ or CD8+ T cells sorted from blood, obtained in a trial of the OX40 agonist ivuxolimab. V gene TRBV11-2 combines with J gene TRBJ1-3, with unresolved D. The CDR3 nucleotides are TGTGCCAGCTGGGGAGGAGCGGTCCTTGGGGACACCATATATTTT. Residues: CASWGGAVLGDTIYF.